Given below is one T cell receptor beta chain in context. This specimen belongs to a study of blood T cell repertoires in COVID-19. The method was immunoSEQ multiplex PCR; TCRdb's version includes in-frame clones alone and lacks a portion of them. The table has 150,000 to 200,000 clones, more than 75% seen once; the top ten hold approximately 4%. Germline CDR1 reads MNHEY; CDR2 reads SVGEGT. The CDR3 contains 17 residues. Trimming removed 2 bases at V and 4 bases at J, with 18 bases between. The source material was peripheral blood. This TCR was recovered from a man younger than 35 with active or convalescent COVID-19. The chain couples TRBV6-2 or TRBV6-3 to TRBJ2-1; possibly TRBD2 for D (5 bases). CDR3 amino acids: CASSYQSSIWSYNEQFF. DNA of the CDR3: TGTGCCAGCAGTTACCAATCTAGCATCTGGTCTTACAATGAGCAGTTCTTC.